This T cell receptor beta chain was sequenced during a study of chemoradiotherapy in HPV16-positive cancers. The table came from immunoSEQ multiplex PCR; TCRdb's copy has only in-frame clones and leaves some out. The table lists some 3,100 clones, about 89% of them singletons. The V gene lost 5 bases and the J gene lost 8 bases, with 15 bases spanning the gap. The CDR3 contains 13 residues. Germline CDR1 is SGHAT and CDR2 is FQNNGV. Material: tumor tissue, obtained from a patient who underwent chemoradiotherapy. The sequence derives from a human donor with HPV-associated anogenital cancer. The rearrangement links TRBV11-2 to TRBJ1-1; tentatively, D is TRBD1 (5 bases). CDR3: CASSVTTGLEAFF. The CDR3, as DNA: TGTGCCAGCAGCGTCACAACAGGACTAGAAGCTTTCTTT. The variable domain in full, completed from reference TRBV11-2 and TRBJ1-1, reads EAGVAQSPRYKIIEKRQSVAFWCNPISGHATLYWYQQILGQGPKLLIQFQNNGVVDDSQLPKDRFSAERLKGVDSTLKIQPAKLEDSAVYLCASSVTTGLEAFFGQGTRLTVV.